This TCR beta chain was identified in a study of spatial heterogeneity in lung cancer. Whole-study context: Fewer alpha-chain than beta-chain sequences were consistently detected.

By share of the sample, this clonotype is medium-sized. Sample time point: sample taken at primary tumor resection. The authors sequenced whole RNA from tumor, nontumor lung or frozen PBMC without sorting. Samples were obtained from roughly 65 donors, all untreated early-stage non-small cell lung cancer patients. The library protocol tagged each TCR cDNA with a unique molecular identifier. From the 5' RACE reads, TCRdb called clonotypes with MiXCR, one entry per CDR3 protein. The sample has around 6,600 distinct CDR3 sequences, approximately 5% seen once. V was clipped by 5 bases and J by 1 base, with 15 bases between them. Germline lookup yields CDR1 GTSNPN and CDR2 SVGIG (reference sequence). This CDR3 region has 15 residues.

Source: normal lung tissue next to the tumor, taken at surgery. The V call is TRBV30, the J call TRBJ2-4; a weak D match, TRBD1 (6 bases). The TCR was taken from a female donor with early-stage non-small cell lung cancer. DNA of the CDR3: TGTGCCTGGGAGGACCCCGGACAGGCCAAAAACATTCAGTACTTC. The encoded protein is CAWEDPGQAKNIQYF.